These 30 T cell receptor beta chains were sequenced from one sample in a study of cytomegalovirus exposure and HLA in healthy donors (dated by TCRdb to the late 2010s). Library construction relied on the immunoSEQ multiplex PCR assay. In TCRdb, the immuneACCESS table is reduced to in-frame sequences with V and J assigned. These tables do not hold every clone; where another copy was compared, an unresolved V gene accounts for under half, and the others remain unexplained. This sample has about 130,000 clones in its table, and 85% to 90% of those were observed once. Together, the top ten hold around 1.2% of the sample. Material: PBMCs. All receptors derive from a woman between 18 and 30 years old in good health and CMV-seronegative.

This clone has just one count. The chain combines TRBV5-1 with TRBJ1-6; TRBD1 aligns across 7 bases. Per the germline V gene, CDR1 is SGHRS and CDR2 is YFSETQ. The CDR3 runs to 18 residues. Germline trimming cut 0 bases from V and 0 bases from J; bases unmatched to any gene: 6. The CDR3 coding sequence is TGCGCCAGCAGCTTGGGGACAGGAGGTAGCTCCTATAATTCACCCCTCCACTTT. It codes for CASSLGTGGSSYNSPLHF.

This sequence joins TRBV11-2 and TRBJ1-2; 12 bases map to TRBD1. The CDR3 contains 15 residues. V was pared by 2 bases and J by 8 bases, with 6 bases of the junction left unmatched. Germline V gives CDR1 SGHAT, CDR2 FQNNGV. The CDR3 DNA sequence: TGTGCCAGCAGCTTAAGCGGGACAGGGGGCGCGGGCTACACCTTC. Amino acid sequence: CASSLSGTGGAGYTF.

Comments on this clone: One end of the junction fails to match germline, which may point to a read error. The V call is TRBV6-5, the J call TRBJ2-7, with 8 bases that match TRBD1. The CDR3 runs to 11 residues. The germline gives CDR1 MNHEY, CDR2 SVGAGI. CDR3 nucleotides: TGTGCCGGCAGGACAGGGCTAGGGCAGTACTTC. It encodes CAGRTGLGQYF.

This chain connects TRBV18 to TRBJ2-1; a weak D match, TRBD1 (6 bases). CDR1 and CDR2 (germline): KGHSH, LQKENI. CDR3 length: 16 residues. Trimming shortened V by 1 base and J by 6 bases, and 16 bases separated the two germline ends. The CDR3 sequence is CASSPRRDTNSNEQFF. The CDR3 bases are TGTGCCAGCTCACCACGACGGGACACAAACTCCAATGAGCAGTTCTTC.

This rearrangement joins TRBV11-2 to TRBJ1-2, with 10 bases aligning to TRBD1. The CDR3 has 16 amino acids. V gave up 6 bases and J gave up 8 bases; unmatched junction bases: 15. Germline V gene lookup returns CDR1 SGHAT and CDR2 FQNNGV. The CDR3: CASRSTGGFPLGGYTF. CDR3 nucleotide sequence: TGTGCCAGCAGATCGACAGGGGGCTTCCCCCTGGGGGGCTACACCTTC. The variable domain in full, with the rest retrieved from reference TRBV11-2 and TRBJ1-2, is EAGVAQSPRYKIIEKRQSVAFWCNPISGHATLYWYQQILGQGPKLLIQFQNNGVVDDSQLPKDRFSAERLKGVDSTLKIQPAKLEDSAVYLCASRSTGGFPLGGYTFGSGTRLTVV.

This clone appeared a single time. The DNA for the CDR3 is TGTGCCATCAGCCCGGGACAGGAGAAATCCTACGAGCAGTACTTC. Translating gives CAISPGQEKSYEQYF. V is TRBV10-3 and J is TRBJ2-7; TRBD1 aligns across 8 bases. CDR1 is ENHRY and CDR2 is SYGVKD in the germline V gene. The CDR3 consists of 15 residues. V lost 6 bases to trimming and J lost 1 base; unmatched junction nucleotides: 8.

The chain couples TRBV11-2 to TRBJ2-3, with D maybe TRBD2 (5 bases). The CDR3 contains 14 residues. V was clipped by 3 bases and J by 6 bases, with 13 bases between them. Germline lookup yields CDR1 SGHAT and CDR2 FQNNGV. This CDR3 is CASSLGTPGDTQYF. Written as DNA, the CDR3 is TGTGCCAGCAGCTTGGGCACTCCGGGGGATACGCAGTATTTT.

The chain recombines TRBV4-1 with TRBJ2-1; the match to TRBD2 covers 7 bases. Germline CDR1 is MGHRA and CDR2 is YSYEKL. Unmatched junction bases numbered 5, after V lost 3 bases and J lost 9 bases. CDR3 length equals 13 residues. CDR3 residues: CASSHRDYLEQFF. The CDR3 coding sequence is TGCGCCAGCAGCCACCGGGACTACCTTGAGCAGTTCTTC.

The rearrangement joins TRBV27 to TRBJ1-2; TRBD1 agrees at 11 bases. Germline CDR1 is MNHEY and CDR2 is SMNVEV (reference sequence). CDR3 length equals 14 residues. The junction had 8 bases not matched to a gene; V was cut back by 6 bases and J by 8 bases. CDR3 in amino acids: CASSAGQGATGYTF. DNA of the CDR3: TGTGCCAGCAGCGCAGGACAGGGGGCGACGGGCTACACCTTC.

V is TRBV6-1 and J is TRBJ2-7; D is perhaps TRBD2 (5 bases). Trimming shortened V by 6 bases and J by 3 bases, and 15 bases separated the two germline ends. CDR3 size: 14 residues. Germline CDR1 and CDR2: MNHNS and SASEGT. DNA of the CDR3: TGTGCCAGCAGGGGTCAGGACTGGCACTACGAGCAGTACTTC. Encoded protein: CASRGQDWHYEQYF.

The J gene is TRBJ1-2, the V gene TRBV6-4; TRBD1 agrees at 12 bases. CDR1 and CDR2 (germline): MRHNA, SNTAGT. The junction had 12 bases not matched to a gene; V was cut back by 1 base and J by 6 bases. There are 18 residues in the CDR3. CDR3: CASSDLDRDRGPRDGYTF. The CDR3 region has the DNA TGTGCCAGCAGTGACTTGGACCGGGACAGGGGGCCAAGGGATGGCTACACCTTC.

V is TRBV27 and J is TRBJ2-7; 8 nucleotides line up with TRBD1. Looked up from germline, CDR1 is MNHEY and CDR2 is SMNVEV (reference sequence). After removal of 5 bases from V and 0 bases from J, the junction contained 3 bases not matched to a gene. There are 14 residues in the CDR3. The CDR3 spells CASSDRGDSYEQYF. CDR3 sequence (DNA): TGTGCCAGCAGTGACAGGGGCGACTCCTACGAGCAGTACTTC.

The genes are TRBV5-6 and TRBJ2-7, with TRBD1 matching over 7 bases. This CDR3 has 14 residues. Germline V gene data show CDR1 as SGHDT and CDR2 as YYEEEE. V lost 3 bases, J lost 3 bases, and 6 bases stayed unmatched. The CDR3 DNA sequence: TGTGCCAGCAGCTGGCGGACAGGAAACTACGAGCAGTACTTC. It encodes CASSWRTGNYEQYF.

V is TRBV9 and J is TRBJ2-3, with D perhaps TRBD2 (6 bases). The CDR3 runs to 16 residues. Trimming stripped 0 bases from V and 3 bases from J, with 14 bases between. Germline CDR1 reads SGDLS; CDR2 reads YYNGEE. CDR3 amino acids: CASSVGVGRATDTQYF. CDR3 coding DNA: TGTGCCAGCAGCGTAGGGGTCGGGAGAGCGACAGATACGCAGTATTTT.

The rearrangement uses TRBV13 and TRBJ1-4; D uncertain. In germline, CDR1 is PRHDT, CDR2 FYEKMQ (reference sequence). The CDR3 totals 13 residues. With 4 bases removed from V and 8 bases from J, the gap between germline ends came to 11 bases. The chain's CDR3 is CASSSSIREKLFF. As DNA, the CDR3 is TGTGCCAGCAGCTCGTCCATTAGAGAAAAACTGTTTTTT.

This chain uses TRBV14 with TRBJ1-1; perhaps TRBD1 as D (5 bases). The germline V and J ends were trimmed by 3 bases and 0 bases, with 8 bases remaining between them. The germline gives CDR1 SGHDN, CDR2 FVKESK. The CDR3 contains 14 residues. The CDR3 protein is CASSHRVMNTEAFF. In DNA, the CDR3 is TGTGCCAGCAGCCACAGGGTCATGAACACTGAAGCTTTCTTT.

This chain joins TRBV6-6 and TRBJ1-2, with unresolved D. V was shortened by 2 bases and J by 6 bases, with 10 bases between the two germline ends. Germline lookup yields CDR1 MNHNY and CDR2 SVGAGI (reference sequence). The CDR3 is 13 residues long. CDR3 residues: CASSYGQADGYTF. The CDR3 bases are TGTGCCAGCAGTTACGGGCAGGCCGATGGCTACACCTTC.

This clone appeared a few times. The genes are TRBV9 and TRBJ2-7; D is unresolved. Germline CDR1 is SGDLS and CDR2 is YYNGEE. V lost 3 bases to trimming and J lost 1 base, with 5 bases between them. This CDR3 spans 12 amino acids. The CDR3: CASSAVSYEQYF. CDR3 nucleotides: TGTGCCAGCAGCGCCGTTTCCTACGAGCAGTACTTC.

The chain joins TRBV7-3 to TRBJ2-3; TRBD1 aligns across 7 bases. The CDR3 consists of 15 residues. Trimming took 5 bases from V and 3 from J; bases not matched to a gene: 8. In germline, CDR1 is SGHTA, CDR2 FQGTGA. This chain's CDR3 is CASSPTGMGTDTQYF. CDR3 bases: TGTGCCAGCAGCCCGACAGGGATGGGGACAGATACGCAGTATTTT.

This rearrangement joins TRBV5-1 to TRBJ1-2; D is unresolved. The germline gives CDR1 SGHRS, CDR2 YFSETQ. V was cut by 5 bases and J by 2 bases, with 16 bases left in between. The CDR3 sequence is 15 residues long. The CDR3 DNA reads TGCGCCAGCAGGGTCTTGGTCCAGGCCAACTATGGCTACACCTTC. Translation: CASRVLVQANYGYTF.

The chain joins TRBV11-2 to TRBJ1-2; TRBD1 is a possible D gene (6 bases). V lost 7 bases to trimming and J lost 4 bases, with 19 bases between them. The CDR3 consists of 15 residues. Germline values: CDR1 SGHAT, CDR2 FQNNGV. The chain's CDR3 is CASTEGQDRPYGYTF. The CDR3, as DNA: TGTGCCAGCACCGAGGGTCAGGACAGACCCTATGGCTACACCTTC. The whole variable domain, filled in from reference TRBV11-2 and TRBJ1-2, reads EAGVAQSPRYKIIEKRQSVAFWCNPISGHATLYWYQQILGQGPKLLIQFQNNGVVDDSQLPKDRFSAERLKGVDSTLKIQPAKLEDSAVYLCASTEGQDRPYGYTFGSGTRLTVV.

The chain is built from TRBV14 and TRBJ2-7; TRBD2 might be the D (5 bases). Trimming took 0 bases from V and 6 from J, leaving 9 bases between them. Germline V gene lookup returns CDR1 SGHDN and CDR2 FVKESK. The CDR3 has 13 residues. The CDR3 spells CASSQDWEREQYF. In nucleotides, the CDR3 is TGTGCCAGCAGCCAAGATTGGGAGCGCGAGCAGTACTTC.

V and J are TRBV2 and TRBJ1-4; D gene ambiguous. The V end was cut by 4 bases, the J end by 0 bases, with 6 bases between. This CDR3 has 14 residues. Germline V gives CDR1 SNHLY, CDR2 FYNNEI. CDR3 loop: CASSAVSTNEKLFF. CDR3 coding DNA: TGTGCCAGCAGTGCGGTGTCAACTAATGAAAAACTGTTTTTT.

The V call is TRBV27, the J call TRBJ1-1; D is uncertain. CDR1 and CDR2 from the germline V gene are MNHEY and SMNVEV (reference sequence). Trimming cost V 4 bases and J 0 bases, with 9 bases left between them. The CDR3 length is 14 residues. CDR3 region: CASSYNRMNTEAFF. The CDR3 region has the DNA TGTGCCAGCAGTTACAACAGAATGAACACTGAAGCTTTCTTT.

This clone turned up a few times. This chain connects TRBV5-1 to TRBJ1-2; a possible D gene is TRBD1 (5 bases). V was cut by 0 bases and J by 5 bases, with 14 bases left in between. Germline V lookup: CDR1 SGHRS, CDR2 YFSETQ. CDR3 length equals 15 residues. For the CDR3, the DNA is TGCGCCAGCAGCTTGGCCGCAGGGCCTGAATATGGCTACACCTTC. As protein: CASSLAAGPEYGYTF.

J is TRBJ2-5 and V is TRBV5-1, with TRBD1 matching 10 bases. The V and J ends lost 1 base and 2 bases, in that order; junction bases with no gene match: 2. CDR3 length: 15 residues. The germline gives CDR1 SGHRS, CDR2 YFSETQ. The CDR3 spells CASSLQGQGQETQYF. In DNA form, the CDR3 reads TGCGCCAGCAGCTTGCAGGGACAGGGGCAAGAGACCCAGTACTTC. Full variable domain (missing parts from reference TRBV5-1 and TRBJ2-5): KAGVTQTPRYLIKTRGQQVTLSCSPISGHRSVSWYQQTPGQGLQFLFEYFSETQRNKGNFPGRFSGRQFSNSRSEMNVSTLELGDSALYLCASSLQGQGQETQYFGPGTRLLVL.

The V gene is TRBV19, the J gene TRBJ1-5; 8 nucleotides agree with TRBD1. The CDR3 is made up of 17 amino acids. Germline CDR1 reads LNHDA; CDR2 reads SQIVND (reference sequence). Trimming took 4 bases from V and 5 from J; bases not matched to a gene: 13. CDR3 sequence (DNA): TGTGCCAGTAGTACCCCCCTCCCCTACAGGGGGGATCAGCCCCAGCATTTT. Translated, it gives CASSTPLPYRGDQPQHF.

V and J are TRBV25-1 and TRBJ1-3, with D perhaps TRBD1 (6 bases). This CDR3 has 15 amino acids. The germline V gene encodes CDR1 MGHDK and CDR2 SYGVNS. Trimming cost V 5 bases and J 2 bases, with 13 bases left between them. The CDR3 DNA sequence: TGTGCCAGCAGTCTGCCGGGACAAGCTGGAAACACCATATATTTT. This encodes CASSLPGQAGNTIYF.

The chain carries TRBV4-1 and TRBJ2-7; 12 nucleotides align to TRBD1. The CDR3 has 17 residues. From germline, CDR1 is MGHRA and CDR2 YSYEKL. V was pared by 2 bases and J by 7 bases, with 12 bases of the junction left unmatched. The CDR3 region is CASSQRDRGRLSLEQYF. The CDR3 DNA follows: TGCGCCAGCAGCCAACGGGACAGGGGGCGACTCTCGTTGGAGCAGTACTTC.

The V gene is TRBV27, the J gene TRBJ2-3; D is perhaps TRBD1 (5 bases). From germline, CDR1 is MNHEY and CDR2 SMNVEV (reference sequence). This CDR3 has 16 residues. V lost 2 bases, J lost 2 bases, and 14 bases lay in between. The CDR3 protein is CASSLIFVGHTDTQYF. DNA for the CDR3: TGTGCCAGCAGTTTAATATTCGTGGGGCACACAGATACGCAGTATTTT.